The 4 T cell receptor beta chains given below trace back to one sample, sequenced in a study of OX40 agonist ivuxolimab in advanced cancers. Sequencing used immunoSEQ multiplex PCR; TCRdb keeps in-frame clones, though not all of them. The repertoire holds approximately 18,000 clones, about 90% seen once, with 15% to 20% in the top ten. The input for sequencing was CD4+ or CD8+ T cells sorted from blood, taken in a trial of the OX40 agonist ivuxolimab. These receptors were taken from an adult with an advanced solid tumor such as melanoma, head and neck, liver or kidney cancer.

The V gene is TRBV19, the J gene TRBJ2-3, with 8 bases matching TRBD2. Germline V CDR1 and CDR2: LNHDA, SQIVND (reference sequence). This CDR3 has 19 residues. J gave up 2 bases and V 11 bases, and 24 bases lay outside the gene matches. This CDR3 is CAGTKGGLPGAGATDTQYF. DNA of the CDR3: TGTGCCGGTACCAAGGGGGGGTTGCCGGGAGCGGGAGCCACAGATACGCAGTATTTT.

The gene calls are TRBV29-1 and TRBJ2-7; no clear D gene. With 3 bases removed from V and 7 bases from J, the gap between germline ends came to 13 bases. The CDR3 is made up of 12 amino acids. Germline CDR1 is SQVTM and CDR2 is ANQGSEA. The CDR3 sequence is CSVEVGVGEQYF. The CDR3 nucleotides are TGCAGCGTTGAGGTAGGAGTTGGTGAGCAGTACTTC.

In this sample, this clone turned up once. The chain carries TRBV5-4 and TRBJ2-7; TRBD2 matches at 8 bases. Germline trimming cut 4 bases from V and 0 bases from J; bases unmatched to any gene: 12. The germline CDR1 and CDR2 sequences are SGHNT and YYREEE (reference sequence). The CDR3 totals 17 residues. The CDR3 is CASSPPDSGKNSYEQYF. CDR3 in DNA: TGTGCCAGCAGCCCGCCAGATAGCGGGAAAAACTCCTACGAGCAGTACTTC.

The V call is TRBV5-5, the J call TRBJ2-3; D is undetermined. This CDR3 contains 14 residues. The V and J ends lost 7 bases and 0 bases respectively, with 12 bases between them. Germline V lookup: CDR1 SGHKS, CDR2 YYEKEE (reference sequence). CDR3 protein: CASGRGTSTDTQYF. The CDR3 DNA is TGTGCCAGCGGGCGAGGCACCAGCACAGATACGCAGTATTTT.